One and the same sample provided the 16 T cell receptor beta chains below, sequenced in a study of metastatic and nonmetastatic thyroid tumors. There were no patients who had received any treatment before thyroid surgery. TCRdb ran MiXCR on the PCR reads. The table records approximately 86,000 clones, 12% of them present only once. Sequences were obtained from tumor tissue. The receptors derive from a female donor with papillary thyroid cancer or a benign thyroid nodule (not recorded which). Some clones in this sample may be carry-over from other donors' samples.

The rearrangement uses TRBV28 and TRBJ1-3; D remains ambiguous. Germline loops: CDR1 MDHEN, CDR2 SYDVKM. The CDR3 length is 16 residues. V was shortened by 6 bases and J by 4 bases, with 19 bases between the two germline ends. CDR3 amino acids: CASRTSSGQSGNTIYF. For the CDR3, the DNA is TGTGCCAGCAGAACCTCATCAGGCCAGTCCGGAAACACCATATATTTT.

This clone came up a few times. V and J are TRBV6-1 and TRBJ2-7; D uncertain. This CDR3 is 13 amino acids long. With 6 bases removed from V and 5 bases from J, the gap between germline ends came to 14 bases. Germline CDR1 is MNHNS and CDR2 is SASEGT. CDR3 region: CASSLRALDEQYF. The CDR3 region has the DNA TGTGCCAGCAGCCTCCGGGCGCTCGACGAGCAGTACTTC.

This chain's CDR3 is CASSEGVLPAYEQYF. The CDR3 nucleotides read TGTGCCAGCAGTGAAGGGGTATTGCCTGCCTACGAGCAGTACTTC. The chain recombines TRBV6-1 with TRBJ2-7; D remains unclear. CDR1 and CDR2 (germline): MNHNS, SASEGT. This CDR3 contains 15 residues. Deletions cut 1 base from V and 2 bases from J, with 12 bases between.

Ten or more counts support this clone. The chain is built from TRBV11-2 and TRBJ2-5; perhaps TRBD2 as D (8 bases). The V end was cut by 3 bases, the J end by 9 bases, with 23 bases between. Germline CDR1 and CDR2: SGHAT and FQNNGV. The CDR3 is 16 residues long. CDR3 bases: TGTGCCAGCAGCTTCGCCTTGGGACTAGTCAGGGGGGCCCAGTACTTC. Residues: CASSFALGLVRGAQYF.

This clone was counted at least ten times. Other DNA sequences in the sample encode the same CDR3. The chain joins TRBV19 to TRBJ1-1; no clear D gene. Germline loops: CDR1 LNHDA, CDR2 SQIVND (reference sequence). V lost 6 bases and J lost 1, with 9 bases in between. The CDR3 spans 13 residues. The CDR3: CASSMGGNTEAFF. Written as DNA, the CDR3 is TGTGCCAGTAGCATGGGAGGGAACACTGAAGCTTTCTTT. Looking up the rest from reference TRBV19 and TRBJ1-1 gives the full variable domain: DGGITQSPKYLFRKEGQNVTLSCEQNLNHDAMYWYRQDPGQGLRLIYYSQIVNDFQKGDIAEGYSVSREKKESFPLTVTSAQKNPTAFYLCASSMGGNTEAFFGQGTRLTVV.

This clone has a count of ten or more. The chain combines TRBV19 with TRBJ2-1, with D unresolved. The CDR3 length is 14 residues. The ends were cut back, 4 bases at V and 7 bases at J, with 14 bases in the middle. Germline loops: CDR1 LNHDA, CDR2 SQIVND (reference sequence). CDR3 in DNA: TGTGCCAGTAGTAGCGACCAGCTGAGGAATGAGCAGTTCTTC. It encodes CASSSDQLRNEQFF.

Details on this clone: With a much larger clone just one base away, this may be a read error. No conserved phenylalanine or tryptophan ends this CDR3, so it is likely a read error. No DNA is shown, since the ends of the CDR3 on it are uncertain; the CDR3 is the one TCRdb lists. J is TRBJ2-2 and V is TRBV7-8; the table's D gene call, TRBD2, was not cross checked with the DNA. Per the germline V gene, CDR1 is SGHVS and CDR2 is FQNEAQ. The CDR3 region is 10 residues in length, termini included. This CDR3 reads CASSFIRALA.

About this clone itself: A much more abundant neighbour one base away suggests this may be a read error. This chain connects TRBV10-3 to TRBJ2-1, with D perhaps TRBD1 or TRBD2 (5 bases each). The V and J ends lost 10 bases and 7 bases respectively, with 20 bases between them. The germline V gene has CDR1 ENHRY and CDR2 SYGVKD. This CDR3 is 14 amino acids long. The CDR3 coding sequence is TGTGCCACCAGGGACCCCCGGAGTTATAATGAGCAGTTCTTC. Its translation: CATRDPRSYNEQFF.

This clone turned up a few times. The gene calls are TRBV4-2 and TRBJ2-6; 8 positions match TRBD1. The CDR3 runs 19 residues. The junction had 15 bases not matched to a gene; V was cut back by 8 bases and J by 0 bases. Looked up from germline, CDR1 is LGHNA and CDR2 is YNFKEQ. CDR3 nucleotides: TGTGCCAGCGCCAAAGACCCCCGGACAGGGCACTCTGGGGCCAACGTCCTGACTTTC. Protein sequence: CASAKDPRTGHSGANVLTF.

The table lists this clone with many counts. The genes are TRBV24-1 and TRBJ2-3; 7 bases agree with TRBD1. Germline CDR1 and CDR2: KGHDR and SFDVKD. With 9 bases clipped from V and 0 bases from J, the junction kept 11 bases outside the gene matches. The CDR3 consists of 16 residues. The CDR3 reads CATGSEGAYSTDTQYF. As DNA, the CDR3 is TGTGCCACCGGATCCGAGGGGGCTTATAGCACAGATACGCAGTATTTT.

The table lists this clone with many counts. The V and J genes are TRBV15 and TRBJ2-5; 8 positions match TRBD2. This CDR3 region has 16 residues. Trimming at V came to 2 bases and at J to 3 bases, leaving 8 bases not matched to a gene. Germline values: CDR1 LNHNV, CDR2 YYDKDF (reference sequence). The CDR3 region is CATSRKAGVGEETQYF. The CDR3 region has the DNA TGTGCCACCAGCAGAAAAGCGGGAGTTGGGGAAGAGACCCAGTACTTC. The variable domain in full, completed from reference TRBV15 and TRBJ2-5, reads DAMVIQNPRYQVTQFGKPVTLSCSQTLNHNVMYWYQQKSSQAPKLLFHYYDKDFNNEADTPDNFQSRRPNTSFCFLDIRSPGLGDTAMYLCATSRKAGVGEETQYFGPGTRLLVL.

Regarding this clone: Possible read error: a much larger clone is one base away. The V and J genes are TRBV9 and TRBJ1-5; 8 bases agree with TRBD1. V was clipped by 3 bases and J by 5 bases; unmatched bases: 4. Germline lookup yields CDR1 SGDLS and CDR2 YYNGEE. CDR3 length: 14 amino acids. The CDR3 DNA reads TGTGCCAGCAGCGAAGGACAGGGCTATCAGCCCCAGCATTTT. Protein product: CASSEGQGYQPQHF.

This clone was observed a handful of times. The chain combines TRBV5-4 with TRBJ2-3; D ambiguous. The germline V and J ends were trimmed by 4 bases and 6 bases, with 12 bases remaining between them. CDR3 size: 13 residues. CDR1 SGHNT and CDR2 YYREEE come from the germline V gene (reference sequence). This CDR3 is CASSDSARDTQYF. In DNA, the CDR3 is TGTGCCAGCAGCGATTCGGCCCGGGATACGCAGTATTTT.

This clone was counted ten times or more. This chain connects TRBV2 to TRBJ1-2; 11 nucleotides agree with TRBD1. Germline V gene sequence: CDR1 SNHLY, CDR2 FYNNEI. V trimming: 4 bases; J trimming: 5 bases; junction bases outside the gene matches: 12. CDR3 length: 17 residues. Here the CDR3 reads CASSGRGKDRGPYGYTF. The CDR3 nucleotides read TGTGCCAGCAGTGGAAGAGGGAAGGACAGGGGGCCATATGGCTACACCTTC.

This clone has a count of ten or more. V and J are TRBV12-3 or TRBV12-4 and TRBJ1-6; 10 nucleotides agree with TRBD1. V was clipped by 5 bases and J by 8 bases; unmatched bases: 6. The CDR3 covers 15 residues. The CDR3 loop is CASSNAGTGDSPLHF. For the CDR3, the DNA is TGTGCCAGCAGTAACGCCGGGACAGGGGATTCACCCCTCCACTTT.

This clone showed up many times. This chain uses TRBV9 with TRBJ2-7; the match to TRBD2 covers 13 bases. V lost 3 bases to trimming and J lost 5 bases; unmatched junction nucleotides: 14. This CDR3 has 18 residues. Germline assignment: CDR1 SGDLS and CDR2 YYNGEE. DNA for the CDR3: TGTGCCAGCAGCGCTCGGGGACTAGCGGGACCCCCCTTCCACGAGCAGTACTTC. It encodes CASSARGLAGPPFHEQYF.